This entry is about one T cell receptor (beta chain). It lacks a known antigen. Per-nucleotide qualities are absent, and no much larger clonotype sits a single base away. The data stem from a study of blood T cell repertoires in COVID-19 (dated by TCRdb to 2020 to 2022). Background for the entire study: Recovered participants in ImmuneRACE Cohort 3 were defined by two consecutive negative NP/OP PCR tests, clearance by a healthcare professional, or resolution of symptoms. The samples were drawn from two sources: the first 160 participants of the ongoing ImmuneRACE study, and fewer than 1,500 subjects contributed by 6 global collaborators. The material from the prospective study consisted of cDNA or gDNA derived from T cells, B-cell-depleted T cells, or PBMCs. Samples covering the acute and convalescent phases of COVID-19 were provided by collaborators in the United States, Italy and Spain. Sample metadata almost always included a de-identified subject ID, COVID-19 status, age in years and sex. A freely available public database, intended as a resource for researchers studying the immune response to SARS-CoV-2, is where the repertoires were released. HLA class I and class II types, where available, came from metadata supplied by the sample provider rather than from assay-based typing. Deeply sampled blood TCRbeta repertoires from subjects exposed to, actively infected with, or recovered from COVID-19 were included in the dataset. The paper as a whole reports these results and caveats: The quantity of clinical and demographic metadata differed by source and by participant and was supplied without curation.

TCRbeta CDR3 regions were amplified from genomic DNA using the immunoSEQ Assay, a bias-controlled multiplex PCR. As for the original processing: Within the assay, amplification of reference gene primers was used to estimate how many nucleated cells each sample contained. To quantify the absolute abundance of each unique TCRbeta CDR3 rearrangement, sequence reads were collapsed and filtered. For each sample, productive Simpson clonality was calculated as the square root of Simpson's diversity index over productive rearrangements. TCRdb took over this immuneACCESS table, retaining in-frame rearrangements with V and J assigned. Such tables are incomplete; in checked studies, under half of the missing clones stem from an unresolved V gene, and the remainder is unexplained. The V and J calls and clone size come from that table; D and trimming were worked out from the DNA. The sample table contains roughly 140,000 clones; only one count was recorded for under 90% of them. Together, the top ten hold more than 3% of the sample.

Participants in the prospective study were enrolled through a virtual design, were aged roughly 18 to 100 years, and lived in roughly 24 United States geographic areas. In the prospective study, participants were assigned to cohorts based on the clinical history participants reported in a screening survey and a study questionnaire. Each participant in the prospective study had whole blood, serum and a nasopharyngeal or oropharyngeal swab collected by mobile phlebotomists. Over a roughly 2-month period, participants in the prospective study had the option of providing additional blood draws and questionnaires. Prospective study blood samples were shipped either frozen or at room temperature before DNA extraction. Sample: PBMCs or T cells enriched from blood (not recorded which). The sequence came from a man aged 50 or older in a cohort exposed to, infected with or recovered from COVID-19 (not recorded which).

Here is the DNA: TGTGCCAGCAGCCAAGCCTGGACAGGGGGCGCGGGTTCACCCCTCCACTTT. Translated, it gives CASSQAWTGGAGSPLHF. This chain is built from TRBV3-1 (or the pseudogene TRBV3-2) and TRBJ1-6, and 11 junctional nucleotides match TRBD1. The germline V gene (reference sequence) yields LGHDT for CDR1 and YNNKEL for CDR2. From the cysteine up to the phenylalanine, the CDR3 has a length of 17 residues. The CDR3 DNA has 51 bases and is translated from base 1. At the junction V is shortened by 1 base and J by 9 bases; bases outside the gene matches: 8.